These 22 T cell receptor beta chains came from one sample sequenced in a study of blood T cell repertoires in COVID-19. The method was immunoSEQ multiplex PCR; TCRdb's version includes in-frame clones alone and lacks a portion of them. This sample carries 200,000 to 250,000 clones, under 90% of them seen once, and the ten largest clones take 8% to 11%. Sample: peripheral blood. These receptors were obtained from a woman of 80 years or more with COVID-19, enrolled during active disease.

V gene TRBV5-1 combines with J gene TRBJ2-1; TRBD1 aligns across 7 bases. From germline, CDR1 is SGHRS and CDR2 YFSETQ. The CDR3 consists of 15 residues. V gave up 4 bases and J gave up 0 bases; unmatched junction bases: 4. This CDR3 is CASSSTGDSYNEQFF. DNA for the CDR3: TGCGCCAGCAGCAGTACAGGGGACTCCTACAATGAGCAGTTCTTC.

This clone was recorded only once. The rearrangement uses TRBV3-1 (or the pseudogene TRBV3-2) and TRBJ2-2; D is uncertain. This CDR3 spans 13 amino acids. Between the trimmed V and J ends, which lost 4 bases and 6 bases, there was a span of 9 bases. Germline-derived CDR1 and CDR2 are LGHDT and YNNKEL (reference sequence). In nucleotides, the CDR3 is TGTGCCAGCAGCCTACAGTCCGCCGGGGAGCTGTTTTTT. Protein sequence: CASSLQSAGELFF.

The CDR3 DNA reads as TGCAGCGTTACCGACAGGGGGTGCGAGCAGTACGTC. Translated: CSVTDRGCEQYV. The V and J genes are TRBV29-1 and TRBJ2-7; TRBD1 agrees at 9 bases. J was trimmed by 6 bases and V by 5 bases; bases with no gene match: 5. This CDR3 contains 12 residues. Germline CDR1 reads SQVTM; CDR2 reads ANQGSEA.

This chain connects TRBV7-9 to TRBJ2-2, with 7 bases fitting TRBD2. Losses at the gene ends were 1 base for V and 4 bases for J; bases not matched to a gene: 12. Per germline, CDR1 SEHNR and CDR2 FQNEAQ (reference sequence). The length of the CDR3 is 18 residues. In DNA form, the CDR3 reads TGTGCCAGCAGCTTAGGGGATAGGGAGGGGTCCTCCACCGGGGAGCTGTTTTTT. It translates to CASSLGDREGSSTGELFF. Full variable domain (remainder filled in from reference TRBV7-9 and TRBJ2-2): DTGVSQNPRHKITKRGQNVTFRCDPISEHNRLYWYRQTLGQGPEFLTYFQNEAQLEKSRLLSDRFSAERPKGSFSTLEIQRTEQGDSAMYLCASSLGDREGSSTGELFFGEGSRLTVL.

The gene calls are TRBV10-2 and TRBJ1-1; 10 bases are shared with TRBD1. Germline trimming cut 9 bases from V and 1 base from J; bases unmatched to any gene: 2. The CDR3 covers 13 residues. In germline, CDR1 is WSHSY, CDR2 SAAADI. This chain's CDR3 is CASRQGANTEAFF. The CDR3, as DNA: TGCGCCAGTCGACAGGGGGCGAACACTGAAGCTTTCTTT.

The chain employs TRBV5-1 and TRBJ1-6; 9 bases map to TRBD1. CDR1 and CDR2 (germline): SGHRS, YFSETQ. Germline trimming cut 4 bases from V and 9 bases from J; bases unmatched to any gene: 8. There are 15 residues in the CDR3. The CDR3 region is CASSDQTGGGSPLHF. The DNA of the CDR3 is TGCGCCAGCAGCGATCAGACAGGGGGGGGTTCACCCCTCCACTTT.

The chain is built from TRBV6-2 or TRBV6-3 and TRBJ2-7, with D possibly being TRBD2 (6 bases). V was shortened by 4 bases and J by 5 bases, with 18 bases between the two germline ends. Germline V lookup: CDR1 MNHEY, CDR2 SVGEGT. The CDR3 spans 15 residues. The CDR3 spells CASSFSEGMLDEQYF. CDR3 bases: TGTGCCAGCAGTTTTTCGGAGGGAATGCTGGACGAGCAGTACTTC.

This chain links TRBV7-2 with TRBJ1-1; D possibly corresponds to TRBD1 (5 bases). The V gene lost 5 bases and the J gene lost 5 bases, with 18 bases spanning the gap. The CDR3 runs to 15 residues. CDR1 SGHTA and CDR2 FQGNSA come from the germline V gene. CDR3 nucleotide sequence: TGTGCCAGCAGCGTAACCCTCGGGGGGTGGACTGAAGCTTTCTTT. Encoded protein: CASSVTLGGWTEAFF.

The V call is TRBV21-1, the J call TRBJ1-5. TRBV21-1 is noted as a pseudogene. This CDR3 spans 14 amino acids. The CDR3 bases are TGTGCCAGCAGCAAAAAGGGAGAAAATCAGCCCCAGCATTTT. It encodes CASSKKGENQPQHF.

The CDR3, as DNA: TGTGCCAGCAGCCGGATGGGACAGGGCTCAGATACGCAGTATTTT. Translating gives CASSRMGQGSDTQYF. This chain links TRBV7-2 with TRBJ2-3, with TRBD1 matching over 9 bases. The CDR3 has 15 residues. The V and J ends lost 5 bases and 4 bases, in that order; junction bases with no gene match: 7. Germline V gene sequence: CDR1 SGHTA, CDR2 FQGNSA.

The V call is TRBV6-5, the J call TRBJ1-1, with TRBD1 as a possible D gene (6 bases). CDR1 is MNHEY and CDR2 is SVGAGI in the germline V gene. V lost 6 bases and J 2 bases, leaving 10 bases between the germline ends. The CDR3 sequence is 13 residues long. The CDR3 DNA reads as TGTGCCAGCAGAAGACAGGTTAACACTGAAGCTTTCTTT. This codes for CASRRQVNTEAFF.

The chain is built from TRBV18 and TRBJ2-7, with 10 bases identical to TRBD1. J gave up 0 bases and V 4 bases, and 3 bases lay outside the gene matches. CDR1 and CDR2 from the germline V gene are KGHSH and LQKENI. The CDR3 covers 15 residues. The CDR3, as DNA: TGTGCCAGCTCACTGGGACAGGGGAGCTCCTACGAGCAGTACTTC. Its protein is CASSLGQGSSYEQYF.

The J gene is TRBJ1-6, the V gene TRBV5-1, with D perhaps TRBD1 (5 bases). The V gene lost 0 bases and the J gene lost 8 bases, with 9 bases spanning the gap. The CDR3 covers 14 residues. Germline CDR1 is SGHRS and CDR2 is YFSETQ. CDR3 nucleotide sequence: TGCGCCAGCAGCTTGGGACAAGGGGATTCACCCCTCCACTTT. Translation gives CASSLGQGDSPLHF. The full variable domain, rest sourced from reference TRBV5-1 and TRBJ1-6, is KAGVTQTPRYLIKTRGQQVTLSCSPISGHRSVSWYQQTPGQGLQFLFEYFSETQRNKGNFPGRFSGRQFSNSRSEMNVSTLELGDSALYLCASSLGQGDSPLHFGNGTRLTVT.

The rearrangement links TRBV18 to TRBJ2-7, with 7 nucleotides matching TRBD2. The CDR3 runs to 14 residues. J gave up 1 base and V 8 bases, and 8 bases lay outside the gene matches. Germline loops: CDR1 KGHSH, CDR2 LQKENI. CDR3 region: CASMGTIQSYEQYF. In DNA form, the CDR3 reads TGTGCCAGCATGGGGACTATCCAATCCTACGAGCAGTACTTC.

This clone was counted only a few times. The V and J genes are TRBV5-4 and TRBJ1-3, with D maybe TRBD1 (6 bases). Germline CDR1 SGHNT, CDR2 YYREEE (reference sequence). Trimming removed 0 bases at V and 5 bases at J, with 9 bases between. CDR3 length: 14 amino acids. The CDR3 here is CASSLGQGRNTIYF. CDR3 sequence (DNA): TGTGCCAGCAGCTTGGGTCAGGGGAGAAACACCATATATTTT.

This clone was detected only a few times. The sample has other DNA sequences that encode this CDR3 too. J is TRBJ2-7 and V is TRBV5-1, with a weak D call TRBD1 (5 bases). The CDR3 loop spans 13 amino acids. Trimming stripped 0 bases from V and 3 bases from J, with 7 bases between. The germline CDR1 and CDR2 sequences are SGHRS and YFSETQ. CDR3 residues: CASSLDRSYEQYF. DNA of the CDR3: TGCGCCAGCAGCTTGGACAGGAGCTACGAGCAGTACTTC.

This CDR3 reads CASSRGTSGGQETQYF. The CDR3 coding sequence is TGCGCCAGCAGCCGCGGGACTAGCGGGGGGCAAGAGACCCAGTACTTC. The V and J genes are TRBV5-1 and TRBJ2-5, with 15 bases identical to TRBD2. The CDR3 totals 16 residues. Trimming took 4 bases from V and 2 from J; bases not matched to a gene: 3. CDR1 is SGHRS, CDR2 YFSETQ, per germline.

The CDR3 coding sequence is TGTGCCAGCAGCTTAGTGCCCGTTAGCGGAGAAAAACTGTTTTTT. Its protein is CASSLVPVSGEKLFF. The gene calls are TRBV7-9 and TRBJ1-4; no firm D call. The germline gives CDR1 SEHNR, CDR2 FQNEAQ (reference sequence). The CDR3 contains 15 residues. V dropped 1 base and J dropped 8 bases, with 14 bases sitting between them.

The chain recombines TRBV28 with TRBJ1-3; TRBD1 might be the D (6 bases). Germline-derived CDR1 and CDR2 are MDHEN and SYDVKM. This CDR3 is 17 amino acids long. Trimming left V 4 bases short and J 5 bases short, with 21 bases between. The CDR3 reads CASSSVGGTTDRNTIYF. The CDR3 DNA reads TGTGCCAGCAGTTCGGTAGGGGGAACTACGGACAGAAACACCATATATTTT.

The chain uses TRBV2 and TRBJ1-2; 12 bases align to TRBD1. V gave up 5 bases and J gave up 6 bases; unmatched junction bases: 4. The CDR3 is 14 amino acids. CDR1 SNHLY and CDR2 FYNNEI come from the germline V gene. The DNA of the CDR3 is TGTGCCAGCAGTTTTGGGACAGGGGGCGATGGCTACACCTTC. This sequence encodes CASSFGTGGDGYTF.

The V gene is TRBV5-1, the J gene TRBJ1-5; 8 nucleotides align to TRBD1. The CDR3 sequence is 15 residues long. Germline V CDR1 and CDR2: SGHRS, YFSETQ. The J segment lost 4 bases and the V segment lost 0 bases, leaving 3 bases of the junction unmatched. The CDR3 DNA reads as TGCGCCAGCAGCTTGGGACAGGGGTTTAATCAGCCCCAGCATTTT. Its translation is CASSLGQGFNQPQHF.

The V and J genes are TRBV18 and TRBJ2-6, with D possibly being TRBD1 (6 bases). Trimming pared 4 bases from V and 0 bases from J, leaving 16 bases between. Germline CDR1 reads KGHSH; CDR2 reads LQKENI. The CDR3 covers 18 residues. The DNA of the CDR3 is TGTGCCAGCTCACTTCAGACAGGATCCCCCTCTGGGGCCAACGTCCTGACTTTC. Translated: CASSLQTGSPSGANVLTF.